These 8 T cell receptor beta chains share one sample of origin, sequenced in a study of cytomegalovirus exposure and HLA in healthy donors. Primers: 60 Vbeta forward and 13 Jbeta reverse. The data were produced by immunoSEQ multiplex PCR, yet TCRdb's version contains in-frame clones alone and is incomplete. There are 20,000 to 25,000 clones in the sample, with more than 20% held by the top ten. The sequencing sample was made of PBMCs. The receptors come from a man in his sixties in good health and CMV-seropositive.

J is TRBJ1-2 and V is TRBV18; tentative D call: TRBD1 (5 bases). Germline-derived CDR1 and CDR2 are KGHSH and LQKENI. The CDR3 is 13 residues long. Trimming removed 2 bases from V and 2 bases from J, with 6 bases in between. CDR3: CASSPGANYGYTF. The CDR3 region has the DNA TGTGCCAGCTCACCAGGGGCGAACTATGGCTACACCTTC.

This rearrangement joins TRBV6-1 to TRBJ2-3, with 13 bases lining up with TRBD2. The germline CDR1 and CDR2 sequences are MNHNS and SASEGT. V shed 4 bases and J 11 bases; nucleotides not matched to a gene: 6. The CDR3 totals 14 residues. The CDR3: CASSAGTSGMGQYF. The CDR3 DNA reads TGTGCCAGCAGTGCCGGGACTAGCGGGATGGGGCAGTATTTT.

This chain uses TRBV29-1 with TRBJ2-7, with TRBD2 as a possible D gene (6 bases). There are 14 residues in the CDR3. Trimming left V 3 bases short and J 1 base short, with 13 bases between. Germline assignment: CDR1 SQVTM and CDR2 ANQGSEA. This CDR3 is CSVDGLEGSYEQYF. The CDR3 DNA follows: TGCAGCGTTGACGGGCTGGAGGGTTCCTACGAGCAGTACTTC.

The chain carries TRBV18 and TRBJ1-1; D uncertain. Trimming cost V 2 bases and J 4 bases, with 17 bases left between them. Looked up from germline, CDR1 is KGHSH and CDR2 is LQKENI. The CDR3 length is 16 residues. CDR3 in DNA: TGTGCCAGCTCACCAATCAAGGTTTACGCGGGCACTGAAGCTTTCTTT. Translation gives CASSPIKVYAGTEAFF.

The V and J genes are TRBV5-1 and TRBJ2-5; 10 nucleotides line up with TRBD1. Germline assignment: CDR1 SGHRS and CDR2 YFSETQ. V lost 0 bases to trimming and J lost 7 bases; unmatched junction nucleotides: 6. The CDR3 covers 15 residues. Written as DNA, the CDR3 is TGCGCCAGCAGCTTGGATGGGACAGGGGATGTGACCCAGTACTTC. It specifies CASSLDGTGDVTQYF.

V usage is TRBV6-5 and J usage is TRBJ2-2; TRBD2 matches 7 bases. The germline gives CDR1 MNHEY, CDR2 SVGAGI. The trim removed 4 bases at V and 7 bases at J, leaving 6 bases unmatched. This CDR3 is 14 amino acids long. The CDR3, as DNA: TGTGCCAGCAGTTCAGGACTAGTCCACGGGGAGCTGTTTTTT. Translating gives CASSSGLVHGELFF.

The rearrangement links TRBV4-1 to TRBJ2-1; D call uncertain. Germline assignment: CDR1 MGHRA and CDR2 YSYEKL. Trimming took off 5 bases at V and 8 bases at J, with 13 bases between the two ends. CDR3 length: 13 residues. This CDR3 is CASSKKEVHEQFF. As DNA, the CDR3 is TGCGCCAGCAGCAAGAAAGAGGTCCATGAGCAGTTCTTC.

The chain employs TRBV18 and TRBJ1-2; 7 bases line up with TRBD1. V gave up 5 bases and J gave up 0 bases; unmatched junction bases: 12. Per germline, CDR1 KGHSH and CDR2 LQKENI. The CDR3 length is 17 residues. In DNA form, the CDR3 reads TGTGCCAGCTCAGCCTGGACAGGAGAATTAGCTAACTATGGCTACACCTTC. As protein: CASSAWTGELANYGYTF.